What follows are 30 T cell receptor beta chains derived from one specimen sequenced in a study of T-cell memory formation after mild COVID-19. Each CDR3 protein is one row after TCRdb ran MiXCR on the 5' RACE reads. The sample includes some 320,000 distinct CDR3 sequences, approximately 15% of them seen just once. Sequenced material: PBMCs or a T cell subset sorted from them (not recorded which). Source of these receptors: a man aged 18 to 30 who had mild COVID-19 (a few samples of this study predate the infection). Cell type and time point are not known.

The chain is built from TRBV5-5 and TRBJ2-7; 7 positions match TRBD1. With 4 bases clipped from V and 0 bases from J, the junction kept 13 bases outside the gene matches. The CDR3 is made up of 17 amino acids. CDR1 SGHKS and CDR2 YYEKEE come from the germline V gene (reference sequence). As DNA, the CDR3 is TGTGCCAGCAGCCGGAGAGGACCGGGACAGAACTCCTACGAGCAGTACTTC. Encoded protein: CASSRRGPGQNSYEQYF.

This clonotype showed up just a few times. The DNA of the CDR3 is TGCGCCAGCAGCGTGACTAGCGGCAATGAGCAGTTCTTC. Its protein is CASSVTSGNEQFF. The chain uses TRBV4-1 and TRBJ2-1; 9 nucleotides align to TRBD2. The CDR3 extends over 13 amino acids. CDR1 is MGHRA, CDR2 YSYEKL, per germline. V gave up 5 bases and J gave up 6 bases; unmatched junction bases: 2.

Ten or more counts support this clonotype. V gene TRBV5-4 combines with J gene TRBJ2-1; TRBD2 agrees at 11 bases. Germline lookup yields CDR1 SGHNT and CDR2 YYREEE (reference sequence). The CDR3 contains 16 residues. The V gene end was trimmed by 4 bases and the J gene end by 3 bases; junction bases not matched to a gene: 6. In DNA, the CDR3 is TGTGCCAGCAGCCCCACTAGCGGGGGCCACTACAATGAGCAGTTCTTC. It yields the protein CASSPTSGGHYNEQFF. Drawing the rest from reference TRBV5-4 and TRBJ2-1, the complete variable domain is ETGVTQSPTHLIKTRGQQVTLRCSSQSGHNTVSWYQQALGQGPQFIFQYYREEENGRGNFPPRFSGLQFPNYSSELNVNALELDDSALYLCASSPTSGGHYNEQFFGPGTRLTVL.

This sequence joins TRBV4-3 and TRBJ2-3; D is ambiguous. Germline V gene data show CDR1 as LGHNA and CDR2 as YSLEER. The CDR3 length is 17 residues. With 0 bases removed from V and 2 bases from J, the gap between germline ends came to 15 bases. The CDR3 sequence: CASSQDSKAAYTDTQYF. The CDR3 DNA is TGCGCCAGCAGCCAAGATTCTAAGGCAGCTTACACAGATACGCAGTATTTT.

This clonotype was counted between two and nine times. This rearrangement joins TRBV11-2 to TRBJ2-2; 7 nucleotides line up with TRBD2. V gave up 0 bases and J gave up 4 bases; unmatched junction bases: 2. This CDR3 region has 15 residues. CDR1 and CDR2 from the germline V gene are SGHAT and FQNNGV. CDR3 sequence reads: CASSLDRTSTGELFF. Here the CDR3 DNA reads TGTGCCAGCAGCTTAGACAGGACTAGCACCGGGGAGCTGTTTTTT. The full variable domain, with the rest looked up from reference TRBV11-2 and TRBJ2-2, is EAGVAQSPRYKIIEKRQSVAFWCNPISGHATLYWYQQILGQGPKLLIQFQNNGVVDDSQLPKDRFSAERLKGVDSTLKIQPAKLEDSAVYLCASSLDRTSTGELFFGEGSRLTVL.

The table lists this clonotype with many counts. The J gene is TRBJ2-7, the V gene TRBV6-2 or TRBV6-3; a possible D gene is TRBD1 (5 bases). Germline V gene data show CDR1 as MNHEY and CDR2 as SVGEGT. The CDR3 totals 14 residues. V lost 2 bases, J lost 7 bases, and 15 bases lay in between. In DNA, the CDR3 is TGTGCCAGCAGTTACGGGCCAGGGCGATGGGAGCAGTACGTC. Amino acid sequence: CASSYGPGRWEQYV.

This clonotype was seen many times. The chain combines TRBV7-2 with TRBJ2-3; the match to TRBD2 covers 7 bases. This CDR3 contains 16 residues. V trimming: 1 base; J trimming: 3 bases; junction bases outside the gene matches: 7. Germline V gives CDR1 SGHTA, CDR2 FQGNSA. The CDR3 DNA follows: TGTGCCAGCAGCTTAGTAGGTCTAGCGGAAACAGATACGCAGTATTTT. This encodes CASSLVGLAETDTQYF.

The V gene is TRBV7-6, the J gene TRBJ1-2; possible D gene TRBD1, 6 bases. Per germline, CDR1 SGHVS and CDR2 FNYEAQ. Trimming pared 5 bases from V and 1 base from J, leaving 14 bases between. The CDR3 is 15 residues long. The CDR3 is CASSPSGTSNYGYTF. In DNA form, the CDR3 reads TGTGCCAGCAGCCCCTCCGGGACAAGTAACTATGGCTACACCTTC.

This chain connects TRBV7-9 to TRBJ1-1; D is uncertain. The CDR3 runs to 11 residues. V was trimmed by 3 bases and J by 6 bases, leaving 5 bases between them. In germline, CDR1 is SEHNR, CDR2 FQNEAQ (reference sequence). The CDR3 coding sequence is TGTGCCAGCAGCTTGCTCGCTGAAGCTTTCTTT. Translation gives CASSLLAEAFF.

This clonotype has a handful of counts. The rearrangement links TRBV20-1 to TRBJ1-3; unclear D gene. The CDR3 is made up of 13 amino acids. Germline V gene data show CDR1 as DFQATT and CDR2 as SNEGSKA (reference sequence). V dropped 0 bases and J dropped 2 bases, with 5 bases sitting between them. The CDR3 DNA follows: TGCAGTGCTAGAGATCACACTGGAAACACCATATATTTT. It is translated as CSARDHTGNTIYF.

J is TRBJ1-6 and V is TRBV5-1, with TRBD1 as a possible D gene (5 bases). In germline, CDR1 is SGHRS, CDR2 YFSETQ. The CDR3 consists of 15 residues. V dropped 6 bases and J dropped 0 bases, with 10 bases sitting between them. The DNA of the CDR3 is TGCGCCAGCATGGGGGGAACCTCCTATAATTCACCCCTCCACTTT. Residues: CASMGGTSYNSPLHF.

V gene TRBV9 combines with J gene TRBJ1-3, with a possible D match to TRBD1 (5 bases). CDR1 and CDR2 from the germline V gene are SGDLS and YYNGEE. V was clipped by 3 bases and J by 0 bases, with 10 bases between them. The CDR3 is 15 residues long. CDR3 sequence reads: CASSAGTYSGNTIYF. CDR3 nucleotides: TGTGCCAGCAGCGCCGGGACTTACTCTGGAAACACCATATATTTT.

The chain joins TRBV7-2 to TRBJ1-6; tentative D call: TRBD1 (6 bases). The V gene lost 3 bases and the J gene lost 9 bases, with 12 bases spanning the gap. Germline V gives CDR1 SGHTA, CDR2 FQGNSA. This CDR3 spans 14 amino acids. CDR3 region: CASSFGGPSSPLHF. CDR3 nucleotides: TGTGCCAGCAGCTTTGGGGGGCCCAGTTCACCCCTCCACTTT.

There are a few counts of this clonotype. The chain couples TRBV5-1 to TRBJ1-2, with D possibly being TRBD1 (5 bases). Trimming stripped 0 bases from V and 4 bases from J, with 13 bases between. The V gene's germline CDR1 is SGHRS and CDR2 YFSETQ. CDR3 length: 15 residues. CDR3 bases: TGCGCCAGCAGCTTGGAGGTTCAGGGATTCTATGGCTACACCTTC. Translated, it gives CASSLEVQGFYGYTF.

This clonotype has a handful of counts. The rearrangement joins TRBV29-1 to TRBJ2-3; tentatively, D is TRBD1 (5 bases). With 3 bases removed from V and 7 bases from J, the gap between germline ends came to 11 bases. This CDR3 spans 12 amino acids. CDR1 is SQVTM and CDR2 is ANQGSEA in the germline V gene. The CDR3: CSVEVRANTQYF. The CDR3 DNA reads as TGCAGCGTTGAGGTCAGGGCGAATACGCAGTATTTT.

This clonotype turned up a few times. V usage is TRBV6-5 and J usage is TRBJ2-1; D possibly corresponds to TRBD1 (5 bases). This CDR3 comprises 15 residues. The V gene's germline CDR1 is MNHEY and CDR2 SVGAGI. V was clipped by 0 bases and J by 9 bases, with 15 bases between them. The CDR3 sequence: CASSYSYRIDGEQFF. CDR3 sequence (DNA): TGTGCCAGCAGTTACTCGTACAGGATAGACGGTGAGCAGTTCTTC.

This clonotype was observed a few times. The V call is TRBV28, the J call TRBJ2-5, with a possible D match to TRBD2 (6 bases). V was pared by 5 bases and J by 0 bases, with 22 bases between. From germline, CDR1 is MDHEN and CDR2 SYDVKM. This CDR3 is 18 amino acids long. The CDR3 here is CASSTHQGDRGYQETQYF. The CDR3 region has the DNA TGTGCCAGCAGTACCCATCAAGGGGATCGGGGGTACCAAGAGACCCAGTACTTC.

The table lists this clonotype with a few counts. The V call is TRBV2, the J call TRBJ1-4, with 7 bases matching TRBD1. The CDR3 sequence is 15 residues long. The germline V gene encodes CDR1 SNHLY and CDR2 FYNNEI. J gave up 5 bases and V 7 bases, and 10 bases lay outside the gene matches. CDR3 residues: CASKSLGTANEKLFF. As DNA, the CDR3 is TGTGCCAGCAAAAGCCTCGGGACAGCCAATGAAAAACTGTTTTTT.

This sequence joins TRBV6-5 and TRBJ2-7; TRBD2 matches 7 bases. Trimming took 7 bases from V and 0 from J; bases not matched to a gene: 6. Germline V CDR1 and CDR2: MNHEY, SVGAGI. This CDR3 comprises 14 residues. The CDR3 spells CASMGGYGSYEQYV. The CDR3 nucleotides read TGTGCCAGCATGGGAGGGTATGGCTCCTACGAGCAGTACGTC.

The CDR3 DNA sequence: TGCAGCGTTGACTCAAACAGGGACCCCTATGGCTACACCTTC. This gives the protein CSVDSNRDPYGYTF. This chain links TRBV29-1 with TRBJ1-2; D might be TRBD1 (6 bases). V lost 3 bases, J lost 4 bases, and 15 bases lay in between. In germline, CDR1 is SQVTM, CDR2 ANQGSEA. CDR3 size: 14 residues.

This clonotype was seen a handful of times. V and J are TRBV6-2 or TRBV6-3 and TRBJ1-2; D not certain. Trimming took off 2 bases at V and 0 bases at J, with 7 bases between the two ends. Germline V CDR1 and CDR2: MNHEY, SVGEGT. There are 14 residues in the CDR3. Here the CDR3 reads CASSYGTANYGYTF. The CDR3 coding sequence is TGTGCCAGCAGTTACGGTACAGCTAACTATGGCTACACCTTC.

The rearrangement joins TRBV10-1 to TRBJ2-7; D gene ambiguous. The CDR3 is 14 residues long. From germline, CDR1 is WNHNN and CDR2 SYGVQD (reference sequence). With 2 bases removed from V and 6 bases from J, the gap between germline ends came to 14 bases. CDR3 DNA sequence: TGCGCCAGCAGTGAGAAAAGGATTACGAGCGAGCAGTACTTC. Residues: CASSEKRITSEQYF.

This clonotype was counted many times. The chain uses TRBV12-3 or TRBV12-4 and TRBJ2-5; a possible D gene is TRBD2 (6 bases). Trimming pared 8 bases from V and 3 bases from J, leaving 16 bases between. The CDR3 runs to 14 residues. The CDR3 sequence is CASGAVAVKETQYF. For the CDR3, the DNA is TGTGCCAGCGGAGCAGTAGCGGTAAAAGAGACCCAGTACTTC.

This sequence joins TRBV28 and TRBJ2-3; D not resolved. Germline V gene sequence: CDR1 MDHEN, CDR2 SYDVKM. The V end was cut by 6 bases, the J end by 2 bases, with 6 bases between. CDR3 length: 12 residues. CDR3 sequence: CASSGPTDTQYF. CDR3 coding DNA: TGTGCCAGCAGCGGGCCCACAGATACGCAGTATTTT.

J is TRBJ1-2 and V is TRBV6-5; D is possibly TRBD1 (6 bases). Trimming left V 8 bases short and J 4 bases short, with 14 bases between. The V gene's germline CDR1 is MNHEY and CDR2 SVGAGI. The length of the CDR3 is 13 residues. The CDR3 bases are TGTGCCAGCCGTTTTCAGGGGCTCTATGGCTACACCTTC. It is translated as CASRFQGLYGYTF.

This clonotype was recorded a few times. The chain couples TRBV4-1 to TRBJ2-7, with TRBD2 identical over 13 bases. The germline V gene encodes CDR1 MGHRA and CDR2 YSYEKL. The ends lost 3 bases at V and 2 bases at J; junction bases unmatched: 4. The CDR3 loop spans 16 amino acids. The CDR3 loop reads CASSQPGLAGAYEQYF. Written as DNA, the CDR3 is TGCGCCAGCAGCCAGCCCGGACTAGCGGGGGCCTACGAGCAGTACTTC.

The gene calls are TRBV20-1 and TRBJ1-2; D gene ambiguous. Germline lookup yields CDR1 DFQATT and CDR2 SNEGSKA (reference sequence). The CDR3 is 13 residues long. V was cut by 5 bases and J by 4 bases, with 14 bases left in between. CDR3 sequence (DNA): TGCAGTGCTCCACCCCTGGGAGGCTATGGCTACACCTTC. Translation: CSAPPLGGYGYTF.

This clonotype has only a few counts. The gene calls are TRBV12-3 or TRBV12-4 and TRBJ2-1; tentatively, D is TRBD2 (7 bases). V was pared by 4 bases and J by 4 bases, with 17 bases between. The CDR3 sequence is 16 residues long. CDR3 coding DNA: TGTGCCAGCAGTTCCCCGGGGGGAGGGGGATACAATGAGCAGTTCTTC. It encodes CASSSPGGGGYNEQFF.

This clonotype was counted only a few times. The rearrangement uses TRBV6-6 and TRBJ1-4, with 10 bases identical to TRBD1. V was pared by 6 bases and J by 6 bases, with 4 bases of the junction left unmatched. The CDR3 spans 14 residues. Germline-derived CDR1 and CDR2 are MNHNY and SVGAGI (reference sequence). The CDR3 DNA reads as TGTGCCAGCAGGGACAGGGGGGGATATGAAAAACTGTTTTTT. Protein sequence: CASRDRGGYEKLFF.

This clonotype has a handful of counts. The V and J genes are TRBV29-1 and TRBJ1-1; a weak D match, TRBD1 (5 bases). Germline V lookup: CDR1 SQVTM, CDR2 ANQGSEA. This CDR3 region has 10 residues. With 7 bases removed from V and 11 bases from J, the gap between germline ends came to 14 bases. CDR3 sequence: CSGGEGNAFF. DNA for the CDR3: TGCAGCGGGGGAGAGGGGAACGCTTTCTTT.